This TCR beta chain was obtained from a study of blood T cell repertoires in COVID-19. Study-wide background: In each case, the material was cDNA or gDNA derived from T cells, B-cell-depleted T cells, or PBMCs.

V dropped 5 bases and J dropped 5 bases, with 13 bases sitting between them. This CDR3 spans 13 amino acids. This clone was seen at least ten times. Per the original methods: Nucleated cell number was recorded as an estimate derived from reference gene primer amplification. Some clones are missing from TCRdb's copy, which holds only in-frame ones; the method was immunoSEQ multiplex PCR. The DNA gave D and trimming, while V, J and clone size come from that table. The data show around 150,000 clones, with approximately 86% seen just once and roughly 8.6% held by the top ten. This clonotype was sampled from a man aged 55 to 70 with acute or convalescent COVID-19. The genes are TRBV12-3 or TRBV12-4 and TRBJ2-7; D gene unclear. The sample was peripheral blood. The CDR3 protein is CASSPRVSHEQYF. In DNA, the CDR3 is TGTGCCAGCAGTCCCCGGGTTTCCCACGAGCAGTACTTC.